This T cell receptor beta chain was documented in a study of shared clonotypes between healthy human individuals. General study findings and limits: Across subsets, estimated richness was generally greater for naive than for memory populations. Naive CD4 clonotypes were shared across a handful of donors at around 5%.

Naive-designated CD8 cells lacked CD45RO, were positively enriched for CCR7, and omitted terminally differentiated effector memory CD45RA+ cells. Notes on this clone: Its specificity is not known.

With V trimmed by 4 bases and J by 5 bases, 18 bases remained unmatched. Germline V gene data show CDR1 as SGHRS and CDR2 as YFSETQ. The CDR3 consists of 18 residues. Replicate PCRs run on sorted subsets employed approximately 200 ng DNA, approximately 30,000 T cell genomes. Authors' processing steps: Junction-only sequences without quality scores were provided by ImmunoSEQ, so filtering was different. Profiled with immunoSEQ multiplex PCR; TCRdb holds only in-frame clones, not every one. V, J and clone size are those of that table, while D and trimming were read from the DNA. The data contain nearly 2 million clones, about 95% of them singletons.

The chain has TRBV5-1 and TRBJ1-2; 9 nucleotides line up with TRBD1. The TCR originated in a man aged 18 to 29 in good health. What was sequenced was naive CD8+ T cells sorted from blood. Here the CDR3 DNA reads TGCGCCAGCAGCCCAGATCCCGGGACAGGGACCCTCGTTTATGGCTACACCTTC. This encodes CASSPDPGTGTLVYGYTF.